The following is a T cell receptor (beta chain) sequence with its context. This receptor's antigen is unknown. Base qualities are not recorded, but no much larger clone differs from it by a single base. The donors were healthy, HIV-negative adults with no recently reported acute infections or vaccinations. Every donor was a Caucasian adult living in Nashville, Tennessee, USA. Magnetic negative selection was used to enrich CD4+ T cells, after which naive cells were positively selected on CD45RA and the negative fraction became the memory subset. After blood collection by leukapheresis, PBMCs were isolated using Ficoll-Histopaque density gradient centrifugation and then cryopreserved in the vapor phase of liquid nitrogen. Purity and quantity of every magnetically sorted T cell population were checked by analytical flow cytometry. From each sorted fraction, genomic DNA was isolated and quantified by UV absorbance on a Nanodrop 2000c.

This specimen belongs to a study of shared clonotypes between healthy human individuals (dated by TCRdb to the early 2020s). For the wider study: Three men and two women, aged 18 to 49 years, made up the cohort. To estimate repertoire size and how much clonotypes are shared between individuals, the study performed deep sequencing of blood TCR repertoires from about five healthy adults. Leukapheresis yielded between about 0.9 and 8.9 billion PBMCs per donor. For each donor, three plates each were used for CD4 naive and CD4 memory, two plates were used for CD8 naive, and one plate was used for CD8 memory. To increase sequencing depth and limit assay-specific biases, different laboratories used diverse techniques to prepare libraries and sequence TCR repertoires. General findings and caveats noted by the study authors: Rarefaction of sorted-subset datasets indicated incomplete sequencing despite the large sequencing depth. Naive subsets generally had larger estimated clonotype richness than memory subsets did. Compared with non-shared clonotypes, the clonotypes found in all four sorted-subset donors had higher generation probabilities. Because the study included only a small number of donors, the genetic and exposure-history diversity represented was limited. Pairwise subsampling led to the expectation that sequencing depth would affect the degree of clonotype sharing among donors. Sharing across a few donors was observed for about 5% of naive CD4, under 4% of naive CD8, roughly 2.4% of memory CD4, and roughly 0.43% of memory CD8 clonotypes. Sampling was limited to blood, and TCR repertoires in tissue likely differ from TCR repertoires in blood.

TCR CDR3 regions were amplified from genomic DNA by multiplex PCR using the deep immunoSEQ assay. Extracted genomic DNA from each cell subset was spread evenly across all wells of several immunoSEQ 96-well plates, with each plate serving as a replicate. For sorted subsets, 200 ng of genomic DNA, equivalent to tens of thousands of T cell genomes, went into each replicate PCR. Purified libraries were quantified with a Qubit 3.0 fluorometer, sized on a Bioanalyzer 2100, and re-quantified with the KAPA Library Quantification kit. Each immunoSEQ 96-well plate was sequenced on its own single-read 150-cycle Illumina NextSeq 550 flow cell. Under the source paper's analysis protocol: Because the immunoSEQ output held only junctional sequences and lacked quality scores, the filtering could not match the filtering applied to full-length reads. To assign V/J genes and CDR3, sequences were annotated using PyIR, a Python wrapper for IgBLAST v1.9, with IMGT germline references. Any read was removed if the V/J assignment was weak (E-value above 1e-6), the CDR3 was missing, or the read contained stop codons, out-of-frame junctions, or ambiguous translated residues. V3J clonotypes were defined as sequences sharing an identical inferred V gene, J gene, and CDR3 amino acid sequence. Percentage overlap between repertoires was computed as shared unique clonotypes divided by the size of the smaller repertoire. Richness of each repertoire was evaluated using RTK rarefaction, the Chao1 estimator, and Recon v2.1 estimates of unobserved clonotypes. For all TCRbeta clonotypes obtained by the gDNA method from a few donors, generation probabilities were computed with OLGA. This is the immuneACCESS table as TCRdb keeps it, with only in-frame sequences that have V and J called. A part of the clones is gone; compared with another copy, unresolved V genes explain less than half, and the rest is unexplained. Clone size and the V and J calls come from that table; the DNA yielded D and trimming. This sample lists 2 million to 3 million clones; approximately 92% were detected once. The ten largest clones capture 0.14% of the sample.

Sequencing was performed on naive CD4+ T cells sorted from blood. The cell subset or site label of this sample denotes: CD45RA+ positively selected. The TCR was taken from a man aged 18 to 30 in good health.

The sequence in DNA is TGTGCCAGCCGCAGGACGTGGGATAGCAATCAGCCCCAGCATTTT. It encodes CASRRTWDSNQPQHF. The chain uses TRBV6-5 and TRBJ1-5; no D gene call is confident. Between the V and J ends, shortened by 8 bases and 0 bases respectively, the junction contains 14 bases. The germline V gene encodes CDR1 MNHEY and CDR2 SVGAGI. The CDR3 has 15 amino acids, counting the end cysteine and phenylalanine. The retained sequence is limited to the CDR3, 45 bases, with the frame set at the first base.